This T cell receptor (beta chain) appears in the sequencing data of a study of cytomegalovirus exposure and HLA in healthy donors. CDR3 length equals 15 residues. Germline CDR1 and CDR2: MGHRA and YSYEKL. J was trimmed by 3 bases and V by 2 bases; bases with no gene match: 6. Vbeta (60) and Jbeta (13) primers were used in the PCR. Clones were sequenced by immunoSEQ multiplex PCR, and TCRdb holds only the in-frame ones, with some missing. The sample has approximately 110,000 clones; approximately 70% are singletons. General study points: An observed cluster of highly shared sequence variants was recorded as a likely sequencing artifact. Reports credit the classifier with highly specific, highly sensitive diagnosis of cytomegalovirus status. Some public TCRs appeared in many individuals, while most sequences were rare. Cytomegalovirus association was assigned to approximately 160 TCR beta chains.

Concerning this clone: Its antigen is not identified.

Sequenced material: PBMCs. The gene calls are TRBV4-1 and TRBJ1-1, with 7 bases fitting TRBD1. The receptor comes from a young man in good health and CMV-seropositive. The CDR3, as DNA: TGCGCCAGCAGCCAACCCTCCACAGGGGACACTGAAGCTTTCTTT. Amino acid sequence: CASSQPSTGDTEAFF.